Below, one T cell receptor (beta chain) is given with its context. This specimen comes from a study of blood T cell repertoires in COVID-19. Study summary: Samples representing acute and convalescent COVID-19 were sourced from the United States, Italy and Spain. The analysed material was cDNA or gDNA that came from T cells, B-cell-depleted T cells, or PBMCs.

As handled by the study authors: Reference gene primer amplification gave estimated nucleated cell counts. Assay used: immunoSEQ multiplex PCR; TCRdb lists only in-frame clones, some missing. V and J calls and clone size are copied from that table; D and trimming were computed from the DNA. The data contain around 250,000 clones, about 87% of them singletons. The sequencing input was peripheral blood. This clonotype was sampled from a woman in her seventies with active or convalescent COVID-19.

The CDR3 reads CATSELAGEQYF. The CDR3 nucleotides read TGTGCCACCAGTGAACTAGCGGGGGAGCAGTACTTC. The V gene is TRBV24-1, the J gene TRBJ2-7; 10 nucleotides align to TRBD2. J gave up 7 bases and V 4 bases, and 0 bases lay outside the gene matches. The CDR3 consists of 12 residues. In germline, CDR1 is KGHDR, CDR2 SFDVKD.